This TCR beta chain was retrieved from a study of Graves' ophthalmopathy and Graves' hyperthyroidism. Study-wide context: Sampling took place at initial diagnosis, with peripheral blood obtained before any treatment.

Study outcomes and limitations: Classification of ophthalmopathy versus stable hyperthyroidism by a 13-signature model yielded 85% to 90% sensitivity and approximately 80% specificity.

Beta-chain TCR CDR3 regions were amplified from RNA transcripts. The workflow started with a first-round RT-PCR run with HTBI primers and then moved on to a second-round multiplex PCR. TCRdb processed the multiplex PCR reads anew with MiXCR; each CDR3 protein has one entry. Here the sample spans about 380,000 distinct CDR3 sequences, approximately 15% being singletons. The V end lost 11 bases, the J end lost 11 bases, and 25 bases lay between the germline ends. The CDR3 runs 14 residues. Per the germline V gene, CDR1 is LGHDT and CDR2 is YNNKEL (reference sequence). This clonotype was detected a few times. Antigen specificity is unknown. The hyperthyroidism patients, aged 18 to 65, had been newly diagnosed, with under 2 months' duration.

The gene calls are TRBV3-1 and TRBJ2-4; D possibly corresponds to TRBD1 (6 bases). The receptor comes from a woman aged 18-30 years with stable Graves' hyperthyroidism. The specimen sequenced was peripheral blood. In nucleotides, the CDR3 is TGTGCCCCTTGGACAGTGGGGCCCTTATTCGTTCAGTACTTC. Its protein is CAPWTVGPLFVQYF.